Listed here are 31 T cell receptor beta chains from one sample, sequenced in a study of blood T cell repertoires in COVID-19 (dated by TCRdb to about 2020). Library prep was done by the immunoSEQ multiplex PCR assay. The table was pulled from immuneACCESS by TCRdb, which kept in-frame rearrangements only. Such tables lose some clones; where checked, under half of the loss comes from unresolved V genes, and the rest has no known cause. Recorded for this sample are around 500,000 clones; 85% to 90% of them occurred a single time. The ten largest make up 1.8% of the sample. The sequencing input was PBMCs or T cells enriched from blood (not recorded which). The receptors stem from a woman aged 40 to 55 who had recovered from COVID-19.

The V and J genes are TRBV9 and TRBJ2-3, with D unresolved. The ends were cut back, 0 bases at V and 0 bases at J, with 11 bases in the middle. The CDR3 totals 16 residues. In germline, CDR1 is SGDLS, CDR2 YYNGEE. For the CDR3, the DNA is TGTGCCAGCAGCGTAGTGCCGATCGGGAGCACAGATACGCAGTATTTT. It yields the protein CASSVVPIGSTDTQYF.

The chain is built from TRBV7-9 and TRBJ1-1; D is unclear. V gave up 5 bases and J gave up 0 bases, with 13 bases separating them. Germline assignment: CDR1 SEHNR and CDR2 FQNEAQ (reference sequence). CDR3 length: 15 amino acids. The CDR3 reads CASSLGDTLNTEAFF. DNA of the CDR3: TGTGCCAGCAGCCTAGGAGACACCTTGAACACTGAAGCTTTCTTT.

The gene calls are TRBV12-3 or TRBV12-4 and TRBJ2-7; D remains unclear. V shed 5 bases and J shed 0 bases, with 8 bases lying between them. This CDR3 has 13 amino acids. CDR3: CASSTDTSYEQYF. CDR3 in DNA: TGTGCCAGCAGTACTGACACCTCCTACGAGCAGTACTTC.

This rearrangement joins TRBV7-9 to TRBJ2-3; TRBD2 aligns across 7 bases. CDR1 and CDR2 (germline): SEHNR, FQNEAQ (reference sequence). Unmatched junction bases numbered 5, after V lost 1 base and J lost 4 bases. CDR3 length: 15 residues. DNA of the CDR3: TGTGCCAGCAGCTTAGGCGGGGGTCCCCCAGATACGCAGTATTTT. Encoded protein: CASSLGGGPPDTQYF. The full variable domain, with the rest looked up from reference TRBV7-9 and TRBJ2-3, is DTGVSQNPRHKITKRGQNVTFRCDPISEHNRLYWYRQTLGQGPEFLTYFQNEAQLEKSRLLSDRFSAERPKGSFSTLEIQRTEQGDSAMYLCASSLGGGPPDTQYFGPGTRLTVL.

The chain carries TRBV7-2 and TRBJ2-1, with 9 bases matching TRBD2. The CDR3 is 15 residues long. V shed 2 bases and J 7 bases; nucleotides not matched to a gene: 6. Germline V gene lookup returns CDR1 SGHTA and CDR2 FQGNSA. CDR3 bases: TGTGCCAGCAGCTTACCGACTAGCGGATCTAATGAGCAGTTCTTC. Translated, it gives CASSLPTSGSNEQFF.

This sequence joins TRBV10-2 and TRBJ2-7; 8 bases align to TRBD2. The CDR3 sequence is 15 residues long. Trimming removed 8 bases from V and 4 bases from J; junction bases left unmatched: 13. In germline, CDR1 is WSHSY, CDR2 SAAADI. The CDR3 region is CASLGTSGEIYEQYF. CDR3 DNA: TGCGCCAGCCTGGGGACTAGTGGGGAAATTTACGAGCAGTACTTC.

The chain has TRBV7-2 and TRBJ2-7, with 10 positions matching TRBD2. CDR3 length: 15 amino acids. CDR1 and CDR2 (germline): SGHTA, FQGNSA. Trimming cost V 1 base and J 5 bases; bases outside gene matches: 5. The DNA of the CDR3 is TGTGCCAGCAGCTTAGGTGGCCTAGCGGGAGACGAGCAGTACTTC. This codes for CASSLGGLAGDEQYF.

This chain connects TRBV27 to TRBJ1-1; D might be TRBD1 (5 bases). CDR1 is MNHEY and CDR2 is SMNVEV in the germline V gene (reference sequence). The germline V and J ends were trimmed by 8 bases and 6 bases, with 22 bases remaining between them. This CDR3 contains 15 residues. The CDR3 loop is CASPGKGRNTAEAFF. In DNA form, the CDR3 reads TGTGCCAGCCCTGGTAAGGGGCGGAACACCGCTGAAGCTTTCTTT.

The V gene is TRBV4-3, the J gene TRBJ1-1; 7 positions agree with TRBD1. J gave up 6 bases and V 4 bases, and 5 bases lay outside the gene matches. This CDR3 comprises 13 residues. Germline CDR1 reads LGHNA; CDR2 reads YSLEER. The chain's CDR3 is CASSLDRVAEAFF. The CDR3 DNA reads as TGCGCCAGCAGCCTCGACAGGGTGGCTGAAGCTTTCTTT.

The chain combines TRBV19 with TRBJ1-1; D ambiguous. There are 12 residues in the CDR3. Deletions cut 7 bases from V and 1 base from J, with 7 bases between. The germline V gene has CDR1 LNHDA and CDR2 SQIVND (reference sequence). The DNA for the CDR3 is TGTGCCAGTAACACGGGGAACACTGAAGCTTTCTTT. Amino acids: CASNTGNTEAFF. Full variable domain (missing parts from reference TRBV19 and TRBJ1-1): DGGITQSPKYLFRKEGQNVTLSCEQNLNHDAMYWYRQDPGQGLRLIYYSQIVNDFQKGDIAEGYSVSREKKESFPLTVTSAQKNPTAFYLCASNTGNTEAFFGQGTRLTVV.

In its sample, this clone was seen a few times. This chain joins TRBV29-1 and TRBJ1-2, with TRBD1 identical over 9 bases. Germline CDR1 is SQVTM and CDR2 is ANQGSEA. This CDR3 spans 15 amino acids. Trimming removed 6 bases from V and 0 bases from J; junction bases left unmatched: 8. The CDR3 DNA is TGCAGCGTAACAGGGGGCCGGGGGACTAACTATGGCTACACCTTC. This codes for CSVTGGRGTNYGYTF.

The rearrangement uses TRBV24-1 and TRBJ2-3, with TRBD1 matching over 10 bases. V shed 0 bases, J shed 5 bases, and the junction held 4 bases outside the gene matches. The CDR3 extends over 16 amino acids. Germline lookup yields CDR1 KGHDR and CDR2 SFDVKD. The CDR3 DNA is TGTGCCACCAGTGATTTGGGGGACAGGGGTCAAGATACGCAGTATTTT. It yields the protein CATSDLGDRGQDTQYF.

This clone came up once. The chain carries TRBV4-1 and TRBJ1-1, with D unresolved. V was shortened by 3 bases and J by 6 bases, with 14 bases between the two germline ends. Per germline, CDR1 MGHRA and CDR2 YSYEKL. The CDR3 covers 14 residues. CDR3 protein: CASSHNYGFAEAFF. The CDR3 DNA sequence: TGCGCCAGCAGCCACAACTACGGTTTCGCTGAAGCTTTCTTT.

The chain couples TRBV5-8 to TRBJ2-1; a possible D gene is TRBD2 (5 bases). Germline V gives CDR1 SGHTS, CDR2 YDEGEE. The CDR3 contains 15 residues. V shed 0 bases and J shed 12 bases, with 19 bases lying between them. The CDR3 loop reads CASSLGLMEKTWQFF. CDR3 DNA sequence: TGTGCCAGCAGCTTGGGACTAATGGAAAAGACGTGGCAGTTCTTC.

This rearrangement joins TRBV7-9 to TRBJ2-6, with 14 nucleotides matching TRBD2. V lost 4 bases to trimming and J lost 2 bases; unmatched junction nucleotides: 7. The germline V gene has CDR1 SEHNR and CDR2 FQNEAQ (reference sequence). CDR3 length equals 19 residues. CDR3 nucleotide sequence: TGTGCCAGCAGCTCGACTCCGGGACTAGCGGGAGCTGGGGCCAACGTCCTGACTTTC. Translation: CASSSTPGLAGAGANVLTF.

The J gene is TRBJ2-1, the V gene TRBV3-1 (or the pseudogene TRBV3-2); D is perhaps TRBD2 (6 bases). The CDR3 spans 14 residues. The V gene's germline CDR1 is LGHDT and CDR2 YNNKEL (reference sequence). V was shortened by 6 bases and J by 0 bases, with 9 bases between the two germline ends. Written as DNA, the CDR3 is TGTGCCAGCAGGGACGGGAGCTCCTACAATGAGCAGTTCTTC. Translated, it gives CASRDGSSYNEQFF.

The chain has TRBV11-2 and TRBJ1-2; D gene unclear. This CDR3 has 14 residues. CDR1 is SGHAT and CDR2 is FQNNGV in the germline V gene. Trimming removed 2 bases from V and 1 base from J, with 8 bases in between. CDR3 loop: CASSLNRVNYGYTF. The CDR3 region has the DNA TGTGCCAGCAGCTTAAATCGGGTTAACTATGGCTACACCTTC.

This clone showed up just a few times. V and J are TRBV4-1 and TRBJ2-5; TRBD1 might be the D (6 bases). CDR1 is MGHRA and CDR2 is YSYEKL in the germline V gene. This CDR3 comprises 16 residues. V gave up 6 bases and J gave up 3 bases, with 20 bases separating them. CDR3 coding DNA: TGCGCCAGCAGGGCTCTATTCGGGACACAAGAAGAGACCCAGTACTTC. Translated, it gives CASRALFGTQEETQYF.

The V gene is TRBV18, the J gene TRBJ1-1; 9 bases map to TRBD1. CDR3 size: 17 residues. V shed 0 bases, J shed 0 bases, and the junction held 5 bases outside the gene matches. Germline CDR1 KGHSH, CDR2 LQKENI. The CDR3 nucleotides are TGTGCCAGCTCACCACCGGACAGGGGCGGGTTGAACACTGAAGCTTTCTTT. Amino acid sequence: CASSPPDRGGLNTEAFF.

This chain links TRBV3-1 (or the pseudogene TRBV3-2) with TRBJ1-1; 7 nucleotides match TRBD1. The CDR3 sequence is 14 residues long. J lost 5 bases, V lost 5 bases, and 8 bases had no gene match. Germline loops: CDR1 LGHDT, CDR2 YNNKEL (reference sequence). CDR3 sequence: CASSATGWSTEAFF. As DNA, the CDR3 is TGTGCCAGCAGCGCGACAGGGTGGAGTACTGAAGCTTTCTTT.

The chain carries TRBV29-1 and TRBJ1-1, with 7 bases identical to TRBD1. The CDR3 has 14 amino acids. V gave up 6 bases and J gave up 0 bases; unmatched junction bases: 7. The germline V gene encodes CDR1 SQVTM and CDR2 ANQGSEA. CDR3 nucleotides: TGCAGCGTCATGACAGGGACCATGAACACTGAAGCTTTCTTT. This codes for CSVMTGTMNTEAFF.

The chain uses TRBV19 and TRBJ2-7; 10 bases match TRBD1. This CDR3 contains 15 residues. The V gene's germline CDR1 is LNHDA and CDR2 SQIVND (reference sequence). The junction had 4 bases not matched to a gene; V was cut back by 0 bases and J by 5 bases. CDR3 protein: CASSIDTTGGNEQYF. The CDR3, as DNA: TGTGCCAGTAGTATAGATACGACAGGGGGCAACGAGCAGTACTTC.

This clone was recorded a few times. The chain has TRBV4-2 and TRBJ2-1; tentative D call: TRBD2 (6 bases). V was pared by 0 bases and J by 7 bases, with 31 bases between. The CDR3 length is 21 residues. Germline-derived CDR1 and CDR2 are LGHNA and YNFKEQ. In nucleotides, the CDR3 is TGTGCCAGCAGCCAAGAGAGCAAGCGATCCAACTGGGAGGAGAGAATAAATGAGCAGTTCTTC. This codes for CASSQESKRSNWEERINEQFF.

The chain employs TRBV4-1 and TRBJ1-1; TRBD1 might be the D (6 bases). The CDR3 is 16 residues long. The germline gives CDR1 MGHRA, CDR2 YSYEKL. V was trimmed by 8 bases and J by 10 bases, leaving 29 bases between them. The chain's CDR3 is CASGGGGPGAGVRAFF. The CDR3 nucleotides read TGCGCCAGCGGAGGCGGAGGTCCAGGGGCGGGCGTGCGAGCTTTCTTT.

The gene calls are TRBV29-1 and TRBJ1-2, with D unclear. This CDR3 has 11 residues. Per germline, CDR1 SQVTM and CDR2 ANQGSEA. The V and J ends lost 4 bases and 3 bases respectively, with 6 bases between them. The CDR3 region is CSVAADYGYTF. The CDR3 coding sequence is TGCAGCGTTGCCGCAGACTATGGCTACACCTTC.

Turning to this clone: At one boundary the junction diverges from the germline segment, which might be a read error. J is TRBJ2-7 and V is TRBV5-6; no definite D call. Germline CDR1 SGHDT, CDR2 YYEEEE. This CDR3 region has 12 residues. The CDR3 protein is CASSLWAYEQYF. The CDR3 bases are TGTGCCAGCAGCTTGTGGGCCTATGAGCAGTACTTC.

The chain has TRBV12-3 or TRBV12-4 and TRBJ1-1; D is unclear. With 7 bases removed from V and 5 bases from J, the gap between germline ends came to 14 bases. This CDR3 has 13 residues. CDR3 amino acids: CASNLLGRTEAFF. The CDR3 DNA reads TGTGCCAGCAACCTACTCGGGAGAACTGAAGCTTTCTTT.

The genes are TRBV9 and TRBJ2-5, with 9 bases identical to TRBD2. V shed 0 bases, J shed 4 bases, and the junction held 13 bases outside the gene matches. This CDR3 region has 18 residues. Germline V CDR1 and CDR2: SGDLS, YYNGEE. The DNA of the CDR3 is TGTGCCAGCAGCGTAGAGGGGACGGTGGGCGGGAGGGCAGAGACCCAGTACTTC. Translated: CASSVEGTVGGRAETQYF.

This clone was seen a single time. The chain combines TRBV15 with TRBJ1-3; D is ambiguous. The CDR3 is 15 residues long. The V and J ends lost 1 base and 0 bases respectively, with 7 bases between them. Germline V gives CDR1 LNHNV, CDR2 YYDKDF (reference sequence). The CDR3 loop reads CATSRVPLSGNTIYF. The DNA for the CDR3 is TGTGCCACCAGCAGAGTTCCCCTCTCTGGAAACACCATATATTTT. Using reference TRBV15 and TRBJ1-3 for the parts outside the CDR3, the full variable domain is DAMVIQNPRYQVTQFGKPVTLSCSQTLNHNVMYWYQQKSSQAPKLLFHYYDKDFNNEADTPDNFQSRRPNTSFCFLDIRSPGLGDTAMYLCATSRVPLSGNTIYFGEGSWLTVV.

The CDR3 loop reads CASSSMLTVNTEAFF. DNA of the CDR3: TGTGCCAGCAGCTCGATGCTAACGGTGAACACTGAAGCTTTCTTT. The chain carries TRBV14 and TRBJ1-1; D gene unclear. V dropped 5 bases and J dropped 0 bases, with 13 bases sitting between them. This CDR3 comprises 15 residues. Germline V lookup: CDR1 SGHDN, CDR2 FVKESK.

This sequence joins TRBV5-1 and TRBJ1-1; tentative D call: TRBD1 (5 bases). Trimming pared 2 bases from V and 1 base from J, leaving 9 bases between. Looked up from germline, CDR1 is SGHRS and CDR2 is YFSETQ. The CDR3 is 14 residues long. This chain's CDR3 is CASSFGAANTEAFF. The CDR3 DNA follows: TGCGCCAGCAGCTTTGGGGCAGCGAACACTGAAGCTTTCTTT.